The present T cell receptor beta chain was sequenced within a study of cytomegalovirus exposure and HLA in healthy donors. This CDR3 region has 18 residues. The V gene lost 3 bases and the J gene lost 5 bases, with 25 bases spanning the gap. Germline-derived CDR1 and CDR2 are MDHEN and SYDVKM. General study results and limits: The classifier, whose performance was assessed in both the original and validation cohorts, reportedly diagnosed cytomegalovirus status with high specificity and sensitivity. Presence/absence analyses rested on an assumption that sequencing depth was roughly uniform across donors. A few of the chains that were CMV-associated were confirmed in vitro to be specific for CMV antigens.

Vbeta (60) and Jbeta (13) primers were used in the PCR. Measured with immunoSEQ multiplex PCR; TCRdb has only the in-frame clones, and not every one. The table has approximately 110,000 clones, 65% to 75% seen once. As regards this clone: What it binds is unknown.

The chain is built from TRBV28 and TRBJ2-5; weak D call: TRBD2 (5 bases). This sequence originates from a man aged 25 to 45 in good health and CMV-seropositive. The sequenced sample consisted of PBMCs. CDR3 residues: CASSFDVGRESNPETQYF. The CDR3 nucleotides are TGTGCCAGCAGTTTCGATGTCGGCCGGGAATCAAATCCCGAGACCCAGTACTTC.